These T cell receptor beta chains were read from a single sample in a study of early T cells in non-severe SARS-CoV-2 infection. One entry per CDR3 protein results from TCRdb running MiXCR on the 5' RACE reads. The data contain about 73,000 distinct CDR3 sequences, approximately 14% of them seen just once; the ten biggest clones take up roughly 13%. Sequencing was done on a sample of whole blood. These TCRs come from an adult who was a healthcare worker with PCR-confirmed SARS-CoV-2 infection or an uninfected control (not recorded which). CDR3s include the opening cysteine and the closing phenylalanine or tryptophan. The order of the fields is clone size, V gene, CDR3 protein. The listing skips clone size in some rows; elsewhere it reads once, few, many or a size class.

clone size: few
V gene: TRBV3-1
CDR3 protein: CASSHRTGQTDTQYF

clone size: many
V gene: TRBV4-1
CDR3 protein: CASSQETPDTQYF

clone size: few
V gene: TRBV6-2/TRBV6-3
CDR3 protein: CASSYDGTNTEAFF

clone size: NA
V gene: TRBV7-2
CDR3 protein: CASSLRPSGGPANTGELFF

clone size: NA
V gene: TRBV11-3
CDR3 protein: CASSSRQGTGELFF

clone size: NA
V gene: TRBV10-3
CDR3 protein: CAISRDRGPNEQFF

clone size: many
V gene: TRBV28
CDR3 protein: CASSLLAQERTGELFF

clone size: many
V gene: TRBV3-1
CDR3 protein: CASSPTGEDDEAFF

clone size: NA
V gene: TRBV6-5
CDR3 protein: CASRSGTGLTNEKLFF

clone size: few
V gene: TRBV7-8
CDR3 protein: CASSWRSTTNTEAFF

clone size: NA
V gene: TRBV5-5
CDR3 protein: CASSSTGGYEQYF

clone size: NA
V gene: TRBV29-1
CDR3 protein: CSVVENAGQPQHF

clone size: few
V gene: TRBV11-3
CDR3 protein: CASSFPGQDNEQFF

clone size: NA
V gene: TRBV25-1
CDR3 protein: CASSFGLHSGANVLTF

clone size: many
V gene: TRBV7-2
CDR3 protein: CASSLDVGAHQPQHF

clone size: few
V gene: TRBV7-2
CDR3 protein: CASSPAGLSGKNIQYF

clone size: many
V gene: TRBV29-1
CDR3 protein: CSVEDLVSSYNEQFF

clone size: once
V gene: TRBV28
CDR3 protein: CAAAAWVNTEAFF